The 2 T cell receptor beta chains reported below all come from one sample, sequenced in a study of human T cells and chemical hapten exposure. Time point noted: patch test 1, 2 weeks after DPC sensitization. Regarding treatment: therapeutic diphenylcyclopropenone sensitization with weekly scalp DPC. MiXCR was run by TCRdb on the RACE reads, yielding one entry per CDR3 protein. The table includes around 100,000 distinct CDR3 sequences, approximately 10% detected once. Source: whole blood, taken in connection with sensitization to the hapten diphenylcyclopropenone (DPC). The receptors originated from a middle-aged woman with alopecia areata. Some clones in this sample may be carry-over from other donors' samples.

In nucleotides, the CDR3 is TGTGCCAGCAGTGCAGGGGGAAATAACTATGGCTACACCTTC. This translates into CASSAGGNNYGYTF. The V call is TRBV2, the J call TRBJ1-2, with 7 bases matching TRBD1. This CDR3 has 14 amino acids. Germline V gives CDR1 SNHLY, CDR2 FYNNEI. With V trimmed by 4 bases and J by 1 base, 3 bases remained unmatched. Drawing the rest from reference TRBV2 and TRBJ1-2, the complete variable domain is EPEVTQTPSHQVTQMGQEVILRCVPISNHLYFYWYRQILGQKVEFLVSFYNNEISEKSEIFDDQFSVERPDGSNFTLKIRSTKLEDSAMYFCASSAGGNNYGYTFGSGTRLTVV.

This clonotype was seen only a few times. The CDR3 is CSARDSRRNNEKLFF. CDR3 coding DNA: TGCAGTGCACGGGACAGCAGAAGAAATAATGAAAAACTGTTTTTT. The chain couples TRBV20-1 to TRBJ1-4, with 7 nucleotides matching TRBD1. J lost 4 bases, V lost 6 bases, and 11 bases had no gene match. Germline lookup yields CDR1 DFQATT and CDR2 SNEGSKA (reference sequence). CDR3 size: 15 residues.